This paragraph reports one TCR beta chain. The sample originates from a study of blood T cell repertoires in COVID-19. Study background: T cells, B-cell-depleted T cells, or PBMCs supplied cDNA or gDNA.

Participant age was about 18 to 89 years, and participants resided in fewer than 25 US areas. Participants' reported clinical history set cohort assignment. V was cut by 6 bases and J by 1 base, with 10 bases left in between. The CDR3 totals 13 residues. CDR1 is LNHNV and CDR2 is YYDKDF in the germline V gene (reference sequence). The protocol was immunoSEQ multiplex PCR, while the TCRdb copy is restricted to in-frame clones and leaves out a portion. The table records 150,000 to 200,000 clones, around 83% of them present only once. This clonotype originated in a woman aged 40-49 years in a cohort exposed to, infected with or recovered from COVID-19 (not recorded which). The chain employs TRBV15 and TRBJ2-7; TRBD1 is a possible D gene (5 bases). The sequenced sample was PBMCs or T cells enriched from blood (not recorded which). This CDR3 reads CATRNRLSYEQYF. CDR3 in DNA: TGTGCCACCAGGAACAGGTTATCCTACGAGCAGTACTTC.